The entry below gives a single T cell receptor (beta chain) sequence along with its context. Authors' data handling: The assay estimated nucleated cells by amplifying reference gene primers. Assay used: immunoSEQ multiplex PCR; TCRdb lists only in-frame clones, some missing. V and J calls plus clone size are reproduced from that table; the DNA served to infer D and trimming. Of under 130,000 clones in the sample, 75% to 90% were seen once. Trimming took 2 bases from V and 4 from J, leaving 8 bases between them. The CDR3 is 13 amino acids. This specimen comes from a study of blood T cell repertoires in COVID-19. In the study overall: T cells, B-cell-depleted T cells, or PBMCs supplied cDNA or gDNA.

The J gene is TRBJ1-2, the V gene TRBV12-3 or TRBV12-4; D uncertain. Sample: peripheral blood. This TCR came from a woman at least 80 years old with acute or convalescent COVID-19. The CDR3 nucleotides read TGTGCCAGCAGTTTAAACAGTCTCTATGGCTACACCTTC. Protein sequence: CASSLNSLYGYTF.